This is a list of T cell receptor beta chains from one sample in a study of blood T cell repertoires in COVID-19. Sequenced by immunoSEQ multiplex PCR; TCRdb stores in-frame clones only, minus some. The table lists roughly 570,000 clones, around nine tenths of them singletons, with 7.5% to 9.5% in the top ten. Material: peripheral blood. These receptor sequences come from a woman between 45 and 65 years old with COVID-19, enrolled during active disease. CDR3s include the opening cysteine and the closing phenylalanine or tryptophan. A D gene is named only where the DNA matches it firmly. Clone size is shown for a subset of rows, as once, few, many or a class of expanded clone.

d_call	clone_size	v_call	j_call	cdr3_nt	cdr3_aa
TRBD2	once	TRBV4-2	TRBJ2-5	TGTGCCAGCAGCCCAACTAGCGGGGGTCCTCAAGAGACCCAGTACTTC	CASSPTSGGPQETQYF
NA	NA	TRBV7-8	TRBJ2-2	TGTGCCAGCAGCTCTACAGCCATGAACACCGGGGAGCTGTTTTTT	CASSSTAMNTGELFF
TRBD1	NA	TRBV14	TRBJ1-2	TGTGCCAGCAGCCAGGGGGCAGGGGGCCTTATATGGGGCTACACCTTC	CASSQGAGGLIWGYTF
NA	once	TRBV6-5	TRBJ2-3	TGTGCCAGCAGTAGCATACCTAGCACAGATACGCAGTATTTT	CASSSIPSTDTQYF
TRBD1	NA	TRBV6-5	TRBJ2-1	TGTGCCAGCAGCCCGACAGGGAACTCCTACAATGAGCAGTTCTTC	CASSPTGNSYNEQFF
NA	NA	TRBV27	TRBJ2-7	TGTGCCAGCAGCCGACAGGGAGGATTCACCTACGAGCAGTACTTC	CASSRQGGFTYEQYF
TRBD1	NA	TRBV10-3	TRBJ2-1	TGTGCCATCAGTGATGCAGGGGGCGCCTACAATGAGCAGTTCTTC	CAISDAGGAYNEQFF
NA	NA	TRBV7-2	TRBJ2-7	TGTGCCAGCAGCCAGTACGAGCAGTACTTC	CASSQYEQYF
NA	NA	TRBV19	TRBJ2-6	TGTGCCAGCGTGCAAGGCGGGTTCTCCGGGGCCAACGTCCTGACTTTC	CASVQGGFSGANVLTF
TRBD1	NA	TRBV5-6	TRBJ1-1	TGTGCCAGCACTCCGTGGGTGATCCCGGGACAGGGGTCTGAAGCTTTCTTT	CASTPWVIPGQGSEAFF
NA	NA	TRBV10-3	TRBJ1-1	TGTGCCACCCGGAGTGGGAACACTGAAGCTTTCTTT	CATRSGNTEAFF
TRBD1	NA	TRBV2	TRBJ2-7	TGTGCCAGCAGTCCCGACCGGACAGGAAGAGGCTACGAGCAGTACTTC	CASSPDRTGRGYEQYF
NA	NA	TRBV27	TRBJ2-2	TGTGCCAGCAGTCGTGACAGGGAGGACACCGGGGAGCTGTTTTTT	CASSRDREDTGELFF
NA	NA	TRBV4-1	TRBJ1-2	TGCGCCAGCAGCGGGACATCCCAGGGCTACACCTTC	CASSGTSQGYTF
TRBD1	NA	TRBV5-4	TRBJ2-7	TGTGCCAGCAGCTTTTGGACAGGGCAATCCTACGAGCAGTACTTC	CASSFWTGQSYEQYF
NA	NA	TRBV10-1	TRBJ1-1	TGCGCCAGCGGTAGCCCGTCAGACACGGGGGCTTTCTTT	CASGSPSDTGAFF
NA	NA	TRBV24-1	TRBJ2-1	TGTGCCACCAGTGATAATAGATTCGGACAAGGGCAGTTCTTC	CATSDNRFGQGQFF
TRBD1	NA	TRBV28	TRBJ2-7	TGTGCCAGCAGGCGGACAGGGGCCTACGAGCAGTACTTC	CASRRTGAYEQYF
NA	NA	TRBV9	TRBJ1-1	TGTGCCAGCTCCCCTTCTTTATTAGCGGAGCGAACCTTGAACACTGAAGCTTTCTTT	CASSPSLLAERTLNTEAFF
TRBD1	NA	TRBV28	TRBJ2-3	TGTGCCAGCAGTTTCTCAGGGGGCCCGGATACGCAGTATTTT	CASSFSGGPDTQYF
NA	NA	TRBV18	TRBJ1-4	TGTGCCAGCTCACCACAACAGGAGAGTGAAAAACTGTTTTTT	CASSPQQESEKLFF
NA	NA	TRBV7-9	TRBJ2-2	TGTGCCAGCAGCCTGACTAGTTCCACCGGGGAGCTGTTTTTT	CASSLTSSTGELFF
TRBD2	NA	TRBV19	TRBJ2-2	TGTGCCAGTAGTATATCGGGAGGGCTTAACACCGGGGAGCTGTTTTTT	CASSISGGLNTGELFF
TRBD1	NA	TRBV7-9	TRBJ1-2	TGTGCCAGCAGCTGGTCGGGACAGGGTGCGGGCTACACCTTC	CASSWSGQGAGYTF
NA	NA	TRBV6-5	TRBJ2-1	TGTGCCAGCAGGGATCGGGATGAGCAGTTCTTC	CASRDRDEQFF
NA	NA	TRBV14	TRBJ1-1	TGTGCCAGCAGCCACGGACACGGGGGAAACACTGAAGCTTTCTTT	CASSHGHGGNTEAFF
TRBD1	NA	TRBV12-3/TRBV12-4	TRBJ2-7	TGTGCCAGCAGTCCCGGGACAGGGGGCGAGCAGTACTTC	CASSPGTGGEQYF
TRBD1	NA	TRBV13	TRBJ1-1	TGTGCCAGCAGCCTGGGACAGGGGAGGGCGAACACTGAAGCTTTCTTT	CASSLGQGRANTEAFF
TRBD1	NA	TRBV19	TRBJ2-5	TGTGCCACCAGTCGGACAGGGGGAGAGACCCAGTACTTC	CATSRTGGETQYF
NA	NA	TRBV12-3/TRBV12-4	TRBJ1-1	TGTGCCAGCAGTCCTCCTACGAACACTGAAGCTTTCTTT	CASSPPTNTEAFF
NA	once	TRBV30	TRBJ1-2	TGTGCCTGGAGTAATGCAGGCCCCTCTGGCTACACCTTC	CAWSNAGPSGYTF
NA	NA	TRBV11-2	TRBJ2-7	TGTGCCAGCAGGATATCTACAGGGAGCTCCTACGAGCAGTACTTC	CASRISTGSSYEQYF
TRBD2	NA	TRBV9	TRBJ2-1	TGTGCCAGCAGCGCCCGACTAGCGGGGGCAACCTACAATGAGCAGTTCTTC	CASSARLAGATYNEQFF
NA	NA	TRBV5-4	TRBJ1-2	TGTGCCAGCAGCGTGGACGAGGGCTATGGCTACACCTTC	CASSVDEGYGYTF
NA	NA	TRBV4-2	TRBJ2-2	TGTGCCAGCAGCCACGCAGCCTCTAGCCCCGGGGAGCTGTTTTTT	CASSHAASSPGELFF
NA	once	TRBV30	TRBJ2-5	TGTGCCTGGAGATTCGGGGGGCTGGAGACCCAGTACTTC	CAWRFGGLETQYF
NA	NA	TRBV11-2	TRBJ1-1	TGTGCCAGCAGCTTAGTGGGGGCCCTGAGGGCTGAAGCTTTCTTT	CASSLVGALRAEAFF
NA	NA	TRBV7-9	TRBJ1-1	TGTGCCAGCAGCCAGGGACATGAGAACACTGAAGCTTTCTTT	CASSQGHENTEAFF
NA	few	TRBV4-1	TRBJ2-7	TGCGCCAGCAGCCACGGGGAAGGTGGGTACGAGCAGTACTTC	CASSHGEGGYEQYF
TRBD2	NA	TRBV4-2	TRBJ2-2	TGTGCCAGCAGCCAAGAAGGGAATGCGGGGGGGCCGAAGGACGGGGAGCTGTTTTTT	CASSQEGNAGGPKDGELFF
NA	NA	TRBV5-1	TRBJ2-6	TGCGCCAGCAGCTTGGCGGGACTGTCCTCTGGGGCCAACGTCCTGACTTTC	CASSLAGLSSGANVLTF
NA	few	TRBV23-1	TRBJ1-6	TGCGCCAGCAGTTTTGACAGAAGGGGTTCACCCCTCCACTTT	CASSFDRRGSPLHF
NA	NA	TRBV6-5	TRBJ2-7	TGTGCCAGCAAGGTCGGGGAGGGGGGGGTCTACGAGCAGTACTTC	CASKVGEGGVYEQYF
NA	NA	TRBV5-1	TRBJ1-2	TGCGCCAGCGCGGAGGGAAGTTGGGACTATGGCTACACCTTC	CASAEGSWDYGYTF
TRBD2	NA	TRBV24-1	TRBJ2-5	TGTGCCACCAGTGATCCCGGGACTAGCGGGCGAGAGACCCAGTACTTC	CATSDPGTSGRETQYF
NA	NA	TRBV30	TRBJ1-1	TGTGCCTGGATTTTGGCGGCCGGCGGCACTGAAGCTTTCTTT	CAWILAAGGTEAFF
NA	NA	TRBV4-1	TRBJ2-4	TGCGCCAGCAGCCAAGAGAACCTCCAGAACATTCAGTACTTC	CASSQENLQNIQYF
TRBD1	NA	TRBV30	TRBJ1-4	TGTGCCTGGAGTGCGCCACAGGGGTTGCTGGAAAAACTGTTTTTT	CAWSAPQGLLEKLFF
NA	once	TRBV7-3	TRBJ2-3	TGTGCCAGCAGCTTTGCCTGGTCATCAGGTACGCAGTATTTT	CASSFAWSSGTQYF
TRBD2	NA	TRBV25-1	TRBJ2-1	TGTGCCAGCAGTGATCTAGCGGGGAGGAATGAGCAGTTCTTC	CASSDLAGRNEQFF
NA	NA	TRBV7-6	TRBJ2-6	TGTGCCAGCAGCTTAGACATCTCTGGGGCCAACGTCCTGACTTTC	CASSLDISGANVLTF
NA	NA	TRBV28	TRBJ1-4	TGTGCCAGCAGTGATGCAGGGGCAACTAATGAAAAACTGTTTTTT	CASSDAGATNEKLFF
NA	NA	TRBV4-2	TRBJ1-3	TGTGCCAGCAGCCTGTCCGGAGGTTACTCTGGAAACACCATATATTTT	CASSLSGGYSGNTIYF
TRBD1	NA	TRBV5-4	TRBJ1-1	TGTGCCAGCAGCTTGGGGGGGACAGGCACTGAAGCTTTCTTT	CASSLGGTGTEAFF
TRBD1	NA	TRBV30	TRBJ1-6	TGTGCCTGGAGTGTACTGACAGGGGATTCACCCCTCCACTTT	CAWSVLTGDSPLHF
TRBD2	once	TRBV5-8	TRBJ2-2	TGTGCCAGCAGCTTGGACGCGGGGGCGAACACCGGGGAGCTGTTTTTT	CASSLDAGANTGELFF
NA	NA	TRBV9	TRBJ2-3	TGTGCCAGCAGCGTAGGAGGGGGTGGGGGACTAAGCACAGATACGCAGTATTTT	CASSVGGGGGLSTDTQYF
TRBD2	once	TRBV4-2	TRBJ2-2	TGTGCCAGCAGCCAAGTGGGCGGGGGGGCCCATACCGGGGAGCTGTTTTTT	CASSQVGGGAHTGELFF
NA	NA	TRBV16	TRBJ1-1	TGTGCCAGCAGCCAATTCAATCCGGGGAGGGGCAACACTGAAGCTTTCTTT	CASSQFNPGRGNTEAFF
TRBD1	once	TRBV29-1	TRBJ1-1	TGCAGCGTCTTCGGACAGGACTCTGGGAACACTGAAGCTTTCTTT	CSVFGQDSGNTEAFF